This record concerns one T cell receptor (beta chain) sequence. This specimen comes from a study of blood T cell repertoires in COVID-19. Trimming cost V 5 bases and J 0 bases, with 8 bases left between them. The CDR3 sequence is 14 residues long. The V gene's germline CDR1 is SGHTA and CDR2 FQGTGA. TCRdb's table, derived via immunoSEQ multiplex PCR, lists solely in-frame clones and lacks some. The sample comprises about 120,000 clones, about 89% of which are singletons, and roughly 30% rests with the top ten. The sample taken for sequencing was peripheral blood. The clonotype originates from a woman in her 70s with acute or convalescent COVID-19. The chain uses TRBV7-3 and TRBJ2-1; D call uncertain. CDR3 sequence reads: CASSLESSYNEQFF. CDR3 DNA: TGTGCCAGCAGCCTAGAGAGCTCCTACAATGAGCAGTTCTTC.